These 17 T cell receptor beta chains came from one sample sequenced in a study of beta chain features in type 1 diabetes. The study's findings and limits: Within each of all four CD4+ subsets, Type 1 diabetes patients had TCRB CDR3s that were moderately but significantly shorter.

Their cognate antigens are unknown. cDNA synthesis used the whole RNA isolate, giving expressed TCRB sequences. Profiling relied on immunoSEQ multiplex PCR, and the TCRdb table lists in-frame clones only, not all of them. The profile shows around 600,000 clones, roughly an eighth of them singletons. The sequenced sample was naive CD4+ T cells from blood. Receptors were obtained from a young man with type 1 diabetes.

V is TRBV5-4 and J is TRBJ2-7; the match to TRBD1 covers 8 bases. The CDR3 totals 15 residues. Germline CDR1 and CDR2: SGHNT and YYREEE (reference sequence). J gave up 2 bases and V 4 bases, and 8 bases lay outside the gene matches. CDR3 region: CASSIGTGATYEQYF. CDR3 bases: TGTGCCAGCAGCATCGGGACAGGCGCTACCTACGAGCAGTACTTC.

This chain uses TRBV5-6 with TRBJ2-1; tentatively, D is TRBD1 or TRBD2 (6 bases each). The length of the CDR3 is 17 residues. V dropped 0 bases and J dropped 4 bases, with 17 bases sitting between them. Germline values: CDR1 SGHDT, CDR2 YYEEEE. CDR3 sequence reads: CASSLGREDSSYNEQFF. In DNA, the CDR3 is TGTGCCAGCAGCTTGGGGAGGGAGGACAGCTCGTACAATGAGCAGTTCTTC.

The rearrangement joins TRBV18 to TRBJ2-2, with 7 bases aligning to TRBD2. The CDR3 totals 16 residues. Germline lookup yields CDR1 KGHSH and CDR2 LQKENI. With 2 bases clipped from V and 0 bases from J, the junction kept 3 bases outside the gene matches. The CDR3 loop reads CASSPRSGANTGELFF. In DNA form, the CDR3 reads TGTGCCAGCTCACCAAGAAGCGGGGCGAACACCGGGGAGCTGTTTTTT.

This clone has just a few counts. The CDR3 sequence is CASSLERAKGDTQYF. In DNA form, the CDR3 reads TGTGCCAGCAGCTTAGAGAGGGCTAAGGGAGATACGCAGTATTTT. V and J are TRBV7-9 and TRBJ2-3; TRBD2 is a possible D gene (5 bases). CDR3 length: 15 amino acids. Germline V gene data show CDR1 as SEHNR and CDR2 as FQNEAQ (reference sequence). V lost 1 base to trimming and J lost 5 bases, with 13 bases between them.

V gene TRBV20-1 combines with J gene TRBJ1-1; D remains unclear. The CDR3 has 9 amino acids. Looked up from germline, CDR1 is DFQATT and CDR2 is SNEGSKA (reference sequence). Trimming cost V 3 bases and J 11 bases, with 7 bases left between them. The CDR3 protein is CSASPVAFF. CDR3 nucleotide sequence: TGCAGTGCTAGTCCGGTCGCTTTCTTT.

The chain couples TRBV25-1 to TRBJ2-3; 8 bases match TRBD1. J gave up 6 bases and V 2 bases, and 13 bases lay outside the gene matches. This CDR3 is 17 amino acids long. Germline CDR1 MGHDK, CDR2 SYGVNS. The CDR3 reads CASSEVFGTGGGDTQYF. CDR3 bases: TGTGCCAGCAGTGAAGTCTTCGGCACAGGGGGAGGCGATACGCAGTATTTT.

This chain joins TRBV25-1 and TRBJ2-2; D perhaps matches TRBD1 (6 bases). Deletions cut 6 bases from V and 6 bases from J, with 11 bases between. The CDR3 runs 13 residues. Germline CDR1 and CDR2: MGHDK and SYGVNS. CDR3 sequence (DNA): TGTGCCAGCAGACCTACAGGGCCCGGGGAGCTGTTTTTT. Translated: CASRPTGPGELFF.

V usage is TRBV2 and J usage is TRBJ2-5, with D unresolved. V was clipped by 8 bases and J by 5 bases, with 15 bases between them. This CDR3 region has 13 residues. Germline V CDR1 and CDR2: SNHLY, FYNNEI. CDR3 in amino acids: CASEVTQLETQYF. The CDR3 DNA reads as TGTGCCAGCGAAGTGACCCAGTTGGAGACCCAGTACTTC.

The V call is TRBV30, the J call TRBJ1-1; TRBD1 is a possible D gene (6 bases). Per the germline V gene, CDR1 is GTSNPN and CDR2 is SVGIG (reference sequence). Trimming shortened V by 3 bases and J by 1 base, and 9 bases separated the two germline ends. The CDR3 covers 13 residues. The CDR3 protein is CAWRRQENTEAFF. The CDR3, as DNA: TGTGCCTGGAGACGACAGGAGAACACTGAAGCTTTCTTT.

This clone was recorded once. V gene TRBV7-8 combines with J gene TRBJ2-7; D is unresolved. CDR1 is SGHVS and CDR2 is FQNEAQ in the germline V gene. V was cut by 0 bases and J by 2 bases, with 8 bases left in between. The CDR3 is 14 residues long. Here the CDR3 DNA reads TGTGCCAGCAGCTTAGCCCACGTAACCTACGAGCAGTACTTC. Its protein is CASSLAHVTYEQYF.

In this sample, this clone turned up a few times. The chain carries TRBV6-5 and TRBJ2-5, with 7 bases matching TRBD2. With V trimmed by 5 bases and J by 7 bases, 7 bases remained unmatched. The CDR3 totals 13 residues. Per germline, CDR1 MNHEY and CDR2 SVGAGI. The CDR3 nucleotides read TGTGCCAGCAGTCTACTAGCGTTGGGGACCCAGTACTTC. Translation: CASSLLALGTQYF.

This clone was seen a handful of times. This chain joins TRBV5-1 and TRBJ2-5, with D tentatively TRBD2 (5 bases). The CDR3 runs 14 residues. The germline gives CDR1 SGHRS, CDR2 YFSETQ. The V end lost 3 bases, the J end lost 5 bases, and 14 bases lay between the germline ends. The CDR3 loop is CASSSRGAEETQYF. The CDR3 DNA is TGCGCCAGCAGCTCCCGGGGAGCCGAGGAGACCCAGTACTTC.

The V call is TRBV6-5, the J call TRBJ1-1; the D is unclear. Germline V gene data show CDR1 as MNHEY and CDR2 as SVGAGI. The CDR3 length is 13 residues. V was shortened by 6 bases and J by 0 bases, with 8 bases between the two germline ends. The CDR3 loop is CASRGAMNTEAFF. The CDR3 region has the DNA TGTGCCAGCAGGGGCGCGATGAACACTGAAGCTTTCTTT.

This clone was seen a few times. This sequence joins TRBV9 and TRBJ2-6; TRBD2 agrees at 7 bases. Losses at the gene ends were 4 bases for V and 1 base for J; bases not matched to a gene: 14. The CDR3 runs to 19 residues. Germline values: CDR1 SGDLS, CDR2 YYNGEE. The chain's CDR3 is CASSFPLEGRGSGANVLTF. The CDR3 nucleotides read TGTGCCAGCAGCTTTCCCCTGGAGGGGAGGGGATCTGGGGCCAACGTCCTGACTTTC.

As DNA, the CDR3 is TGTGCCAGCTGCAGGGAAAATGAAAAACTGTTTTTT. Its translation: CASCRENEKLFF. V gene TRBV7-9 combines with J gene TRBJ1-4; maybe TRBD1 (5 bases). Trimming stripped 8 bases from V and 5 bases from J, with 9 bases between. The germline CDR1 and CDR2 sequences are SEHNR and FQNEAQ (reference sequence). The CDR3 runs 12 residues.

This sequence joins TRBV9 and TRBJ2-1; 10 bases map to TRBD1. V shed 3 bases, J shed 5 bases, and the junction held 2 bases outside the gene matches. This CDR3 is built from 14 residues. CDR1 is SGDLS and CDR2 is YYNGEE in the germline V gene. CDR3 sequence (DNA): TGTGCCAGCAGCGAGGGACAGGGGAACAATGAGCAGTTCTTC. It translates to CASSEGQGNNEQFF.

This chain joins TRBV28 and TRBJ1-2; no firm D call. Trimming stripped 2 bases from V and 4 bases from J, with 14 bases between. The CDR3 has 15 residues. Germline lookup yields CDR1 MDHEN and CDR2 SYDVKM. The CDR3 DNA reads TGTGCCAGCAGTTTAACCCCGGCTCAGACCTATGGCTACACCTTC. Protein sequence: CASSLTPAQTYGYTF.